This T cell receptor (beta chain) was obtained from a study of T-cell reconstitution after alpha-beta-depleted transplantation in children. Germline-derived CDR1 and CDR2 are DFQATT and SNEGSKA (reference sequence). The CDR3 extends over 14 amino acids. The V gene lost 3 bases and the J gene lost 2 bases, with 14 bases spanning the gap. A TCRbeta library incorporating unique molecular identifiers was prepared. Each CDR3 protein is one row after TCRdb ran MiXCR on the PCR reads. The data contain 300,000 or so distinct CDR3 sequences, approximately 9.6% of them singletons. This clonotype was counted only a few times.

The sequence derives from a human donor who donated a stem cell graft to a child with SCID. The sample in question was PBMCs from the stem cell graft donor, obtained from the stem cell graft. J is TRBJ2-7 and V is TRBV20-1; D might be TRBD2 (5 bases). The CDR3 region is CSASSLGLAYEQYF. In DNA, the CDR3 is TGCAGTGCTAGTTCCCTCGGACTTGCCTACGAGCAGTACTTC.